This T cell receptor (beta chain) appears in the sequencing data of a study of identical twins. Germline lookup yields CDR1 SNHLY and CDR2 FYNNEI. This CDR3 is built from 18 residues. V lost 1 base to trimming and J lost 2 bases, with 18 bases between them. Template switching added a universal primer binding site, and final cDNA carried unique molecular identifiers. TCRdb used MiXCR to reprocess the 5' RACE reads, holding one entry per CDR3 protein. Of about 890,000 distinct CDR3 sequences listed, roughly 12% were seen once; the top ten hold about 1.5%. These same records also appear under a second study, on yellow fever vaccine responses in identical twins.

The origin of this receptor is a woman aged 18-35 years in good health. The chain links TRBV2 to TRBJ1-5; D possibly corresponds to TRBD1 (5 bases). Sequencing was performed on PBMCs. The CDR3 sequence is CASSEVGGPWIGNQPQHF. CDR3 nucleotide sequence: TGTGCCAGCAGTGAAGTTGGGGGACCCTGGATAGGCAATCAGCCCCAGCATTTT.